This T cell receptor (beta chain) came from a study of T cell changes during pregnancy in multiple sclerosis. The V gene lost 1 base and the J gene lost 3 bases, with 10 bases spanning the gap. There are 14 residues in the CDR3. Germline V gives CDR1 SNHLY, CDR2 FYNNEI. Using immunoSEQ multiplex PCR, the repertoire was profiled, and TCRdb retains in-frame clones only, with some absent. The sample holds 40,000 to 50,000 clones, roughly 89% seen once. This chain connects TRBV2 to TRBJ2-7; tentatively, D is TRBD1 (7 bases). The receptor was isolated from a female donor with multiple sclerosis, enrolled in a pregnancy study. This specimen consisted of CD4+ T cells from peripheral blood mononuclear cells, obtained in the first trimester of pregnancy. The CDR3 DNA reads TGTGCCAGCAGTGAAGGTCAGGGGGGCTACGAGCAGTACTTC. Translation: CASSEGQGGYEQYF.